Listed below are T cell receptor beta chains from one sample, sequenced in a study of shared clonotypes between healthy human individuals. Sequenced by immunoSEQ multiplex PCR; TCRdb stores in-frame clones only, minus some. The sample contains about 2.4 million clones, roughly 93% of which appear only once. The source material was naive CD4+ T cells from PBMCs. These receptors originate from a man younger than 30 in good health. Some clones in this sample may be carry-over from other donors' samples. The CDR3 runs from the conserved cysteine through the conserved F or W. The D gene is left open where the match is weak. Size tells how often a clone was seen (once, few, many) or the class of an expanded clone, and some rows leave it out.

D gene	V gene	clone size	J gene	CDR3 protein	CDR3 DNA
-	TRBV7-8	-	TRBJ1-5	CASSPTTQPQHF	TGTGCCAGCAGCCCAACAACCCAGCCCCAGCATTTT
-	TRBV18	-	TRBJ1-5	CASSPRDNNQPQHF	TGTGCCAGCTCACCCCGGGACAACAATCAGCCCCAGCATTTT
-	TRBV10-3	once	TRBJ1-5	CAIGRGNQPQHF	TGTGCCATCGGACGGGGCAATCAGCCCCAGCATTTT
-	TRBV5-1	-	TRBJ1-2	CASASSQGDGYTF	TGCGCCAGCGCCTCGTCCCAGGGAGATGGCTACACCTTC
-	TRBV6-5	-	TRBJ1-2	CASIPPERGEYGYTF	TGTGCCAGCATCCCGCCGGAAAGGGGGGAGTATGGCTACACCTTC
-	TRBV4-1	-	TRBJ2-7	CASSQETTGIIGEQYF	TGCGCCAGCAGCCAAGAAACAACAGGGATAATTGGCGAGCAGTACTTC
TRBD2	TRBV7-8	-	TRBJ2-5	CASSPDSGWGGTQYF	TGTGCCAGCAGCCCCGACAGCGGGTGGGGGGGGACCCAGTACTTC
-	TRBV7-3	-	TRBJ1-5	CASSLQRNQPQHF	TGTGCCAGCAGCCTACAGCGCAATCAGCCCCAGCATTTT
TRBD2	TRBV12-5	-	TRBJ2-3	CASGWGTSRSTDTQYF	TGTGCTAGTGGTTGGGGGACTAGCCGAAGCACAGATACGCAGTATTTT
-	TRBV5-4	-	TRBJ2-3	CASSFPREGADTQYF	TGTGCCAGCAGCTTCCCCCGGGAAGGAGCAGATACGCAGTATTTT
-	TRBV19	-	TRBJ2-5	CASSRNPRAGQETQYF	TGTGCCAGTAGCCGCAACCCGAGGGCAGGCCAAGAGACCCAGTACTTC
-	TRBV18	-	TRBJ1-1	CASSPPGALNTEAFF	TGTGCCAGCTCACCACCCGGAGCGCTAAACACTGAAGCTTTCTTT
TRBD2	TRBV6-5	once	TRBJ2-3	CASSYRREGGDTQYF	TGTGCCAGCAGTTACCGTCGGGAGGGGGGCGATACGCAGTATTTT
-	TRBV19	-	TRBJ1-2	CASSTTHSGALGGYTF	TGTGCCAGTAGTACAACTCATTCAGGGGCGCTGGGTGGCTACACCTTC
-	TRBV5-1	-	TRBJ2-2	CASSLAPSRDTGELFF	TGCGCCAGCAGCTTGGCCCCTAGCCGGGACACCGGGGAGCTGTTTTTT
-	TRBV19	few	TRBJ2-2	CASSIVGGELFF	TGTGCCAGTAGTATAGTCGGCGGGGAGCTGTTTTTT
-	TRBV28	-	TRBJ1-4	CASRAGQIGDEKLFF	TGTGCCAGCAGGGCCGGACAGATCGGTGATGAAAAACTGTTTTTT
TRBD1	TRBV5-1	-	TRBJ1-2	CASSGRQGITEGYGYTF	TGCGCCAGCAGCGGCAGACAGGGGATCACGGAGGGCTATGGCTACACCTTC
-	TRBV11-1	-	TRBJ2-1	CASSPLVGGVRNEQFF	TGTGCCAGCAGCCCCTTGGTAGGGGGGGTCCGGAATGAGCAGTTCTTC
-	TRBV18	-	TRBJ2-7	CASSPLPRHEQYF	TGTGCCAGCTCACCACTCCCAAGACACGAGCAGTACTTC
TRBD1	TRBV4-1	-	TRBJ1-5	CASSQGQGSANQPQHF	TGCGCCAGCAGCCAAGGACAGGGGTCTGCCAATCAGCCCCAGCATTTT
-	TRBV21-1	once	TRBJ2-1	CASSKSLFRDREDEQFF	TGTGCCAGCAGCAAATCCTTATTCCGGGACAGGGAAGATGAGCAGTTCTTC
TRBD1	TRBV5-1	-	TRBJ1-2	CASSDSITGDYGYTF	TGCGCCAGCAGCGATTCGATTACAGGGGACTATGGCTACACCTTC
TRBD1	TRBV2	-	TRBJ1-5	CASRDRGRSQPQHF	TGTGCCAGCAGGGACAGGGGAAGAAGTCAGCCCCAGCATTTT
TRBD1	TRBV11-1	once	TRBJ2-7	CASSQGQGYEQYF	TGTGCCAGCAGCCAGGGACAGGGCTACGAGCAGTACTTC
TRBD2	TRBV5-4	-	TRBJ2-2	CASSTGLAENTGELFF	TGTGCCAGCAGCACGGGACTAGCGGAGAACACCGGGGAGCTGTTTTTT
TRBD2	TRBV7-3	-	TRBJ2-7	CASSPRGGRSYEQYF	TGTGCCAGCAGCCCCCGGGGCGGGAGGAGCTACGAGCAGTACTTC
-	TRBV19	-	TRBJ2-2	CASSIVGTTGELFF	TGTGCCAGTAGTATCGTCGGGACCACCGGGGAGCTGTTTTTT
-	TRBV2	-	TRBJ2-7	CASSESRESYEQYF	TGTGCCAGCAGTGAGTCCCGCGAGTCCTACGAGCAGTACTTC
-	TRBV2	-	TRBJ2-7	CASSRSYEQYF	TGTGCCAGCAGCCGTTCCTACGAGCAGTACTTC
TRBD1	TRBV19	-	TRBJ1-2	CASWTGGSYGYTF	TGTGCCTCCTGGACAGGGGGTTCCTATGGCTACACCTTC
TRBD1	TRBV5-4	once	TRBJ1-4	CASSIRQGQSEKLFF	TGTGCCAGCAGCATCAGACAGGGCCAGAGTGAAAAACTGTTTTTT
-	TRBV5-1	once	TRBJ2-7	CASSLYPRREQYF	TGCGCCAGCAGCTTGTACCCCCGACGCGAGCAGTACTTC
TRBD2	TRBV27	-	TRBJ2-7	CASSKPPLVGGPAYEQYF	TGTGCCAGCAGTAAACCACCTCTGGTGGGAGGGCCGGCCTACGAGCAGTACTTC
TRBD1	TRBV7-8	-	TRBJ1-5	CASSPLPAGGTSNQPQHF	TGTGCCAGCAGCCCACTACCCGCAGGGGGCACATCCAATCAGCCCCAGCATTTT
-	TRBV28	-	TRBJ2-7	CASKSSSGNSYEQYF	TGTGCCAGTAAGTCATCATCAGGGAATTCCTACGAGCAGTACTTC
-	TRBV30	-	TRBJ2-7	CAWSRDILAEQYF	TGTGCCTGGAGTAGGGATATCCTCGCCGAGCAGTACTTC
-	TRBV7-6	-	TRBJ2-7	CASSARGTTYEQYF	TGTGCCAGCAGCGCGCGCGGAACCACCTACGAGCAGTACTTC
TRBD1	TRBV28	-	TRBJ2-2	CASSPGQGFHGELFF	TGTGCCAGCAGCCCCGGACAGGGTTTTCACGGGGAGCTGTTTTTT
TRBD1	TRBV28	-	TRBJ2-5	CASSYRDRQETQYF	TGTGCCAGCAGTTACCGGGACAGGCAAGAGACCCAGTACTTC
TRBD1	TRBV9	-	TRBJ2-5	CASSRDRGQETQYF	TGTGCCAGCAGCCGAGACAGGGGGCAGGAGACCCAGTACTTC
TRBD2	TRBV5-8	-	TRBJ2-1	CASSLGTSGRNEQFF	TGTGCCAGCAGCTTAGGGACTAGCGGGAGGAATGAGCAGTTCTTC
-	TRBV5-1	-	TRBJ2-2	CASSLVTGNTGELFF	TGCGCCAGCAGCTTGGTTACTGGGAACACCGGGGAGCTGTTTTTT
-	TRBV9	-	TRBJ2-5	CASSVAGTRQETQYF	TGTGCCAGCAGCGTAGCCGGGACGCGGCAGGAGACCCAGTACTTC
-	TRBV14	-	TRBJ2-7	CASSQDRTGQYF	TGTGCCAGCAGCCAGGACCGAACCGGGCAGTACTTC
-	TRBV5-1	-	TRBJ1-2	CASSPSPGQYGYTF	TGCGCCAGCAGCCCCTCTCCCGGACAGTATGGCTACACCTTC
-	TRBV2	-	TRBJ2-5	CASSPRQRETQYF	TGTGCCAGCAGCCCACGACAGCGAGAGACCCAGTACTTC
-	TRBV28	-	TRBJ2-1	CASSVLAHEQFF	TGTGCCAGCAGTGTTCTAGCCCATGAGCAGTTCTTC
-	TRBV2	-	TRBJ1-5	CASTWGDKPQHF	TGTGCCAGCACCTGGGGGGACAAACCCCAGCATTTT
-	TRBV28	-	TRBJ2-7	CASSSPRTVPYEQYF	TGTGCCAGCAGTTCTCCCCGGACAGTCCCTTACGAGCAGTACTTC
TRBD1	TRBV7-9	-	TRBJ1-1	CASSSRGGQGVGEAFF	TGTGCCAGCAGCTCCCGTGGGGGCCAGGGGGTTGGTGAAGCTTTCTTT
-	TRBV7-9	-	TRBJ2-2	CASSPSTGELFF	TGTGCCAGCAGCCCGTCCACCGGGGAGCTGTTTTTT
-	TRBV28	-	TRBJ2-3	CASNSGSTDTQYF	TGTGCCAGCAACTCGGGCAGCACAGATACGCAGTATTTT
-	TRBV18	-	TRBJ2-2	CASSPLPGSNTGELFF	TGTGCCAGCTCACCACTCCCCGGATCGAACACCGGGGAGCTGTTTTTT
-	TRBV5-1	-	TRBJ2-3	CASSSPETSPESTDTQYF	TGCGCCAGCAGCTCCCCTGAGACTAGTCCGGAGAGCACAGATACGCAGTATTTT
-	TRBV27	-	TRBJ1-4	CASSLGGAPEKLFF	TGTGCCAGCAGTTTAGGGGGAGCGCCAGAAAAACTGTTTTTT
-	TRBV6-1	-	TRBJ1-5	CASSDATYNQPQHF	TGTGCCAGCAGTGACGCCACTTACAATCAGCCCCAGCATTTT